This is a list of T cell receptor beta chains from one sample in a study of T-cell memory formation after mild COVID-19. TCRdb passed the 5' RACE reads through MiXCR, listing each CDR3 protein once. The table lists hundreds of thousands of distinct CDR3 sequences, 25% to 30% of them singletons, with 13% in the top ten. Sequencing was performed on PBMCs or a T cell subset sorted from them (not recorded which). The receptors were gathered from an adult woman who had mild COVID-19 (a few samples of this study predate the infection). Cell type and time point are not known. Both conserved end residues are part of each CDR3. The order of the fields is clone size, D gene, J gene, V gene, CDR3 DNA, CDR3 protein. The D gene is left open where the match is weak. Size tells how often a clone was seen (once, few, many) or the class of an expanded clone, and some rows leave it out.

many	NA	TRBJ2-1	TRBV7-3	TGTGCCAGCAGTTCAAGTGGGGAGCAGTTCTTC	CASSSSGEQFF
NA	NA	TRBJ2-7	TRBV21-1	TGTGCCAGCAGCAAAAAGGACTTTCGGCCCTACGAGCAGTACTTC	CASSKKDFRPYEQYF
few	NA	TRBJ2-5	TRBV24-1	TGTGCCACCAGTGAACAGCTACCTTACTCTGGGTTAGAGACCCAGTACTTC	CATSEQLPYSGLETQYF
NA	NA	TRBJ1-4	TRBV4-3	TGCGCCAGCAGCCAAGATCGCCGGGGAACTAATGAAAAACTGTTTTTT	CASSQDRRGTNEKLFF
NA	TRBD2	TRBJ2-5	TRBV12-3/TRBV12-4	TGTGCCAGCACCAAAGCGGGATTAGGCCAAGAGACCCAGTACTTC	CASTKAGLGQETQYF
NA	NA	TRBJ2-3	TRBV5-5	TGTGCCAGCAGCTCCTCAGGGTTTGGAGATACGCAGTATTTT	CASSSSGFGDTQYF
NA	NA	TRBJ2-1	TRBV12-3/TRBV12-4	TGTGCCAGCAGTACCCGACTAGTCGGTGAGCAGTTCTTC	CASSTRLVGEQFF
few	TRBD2	TRBJ2-1	TRBV4-1	TGCGCCAGCAGCCAGGGTCGACTAGCGTACAATGAGCAGTTCTTC	CASSQGRLAYNEQFF
few	TRBD2	TRBJ2-1	TRBV5-1	TGCGCCAGCAGCTTTGGAGCGGGGACCCTTAACAATGAGCAGTTCTTC	CASSFGAGTLNNEQFF
few	NA	TRBJ1-2	TRBV3-1	TGTGCCAGCAGCCAAGCGGGATCTAACTATGGCTACACCTTC	CASSQAGSNYGYTF
NA	NA	TRBJ2-1	TRBV29-1	TGCAGCGTTCGGGCGGAGTTTGGATACAATGAGCAGTTCTTC	CSVRAEFGYNEQFF
NA	NA	TRBJ2-3	TRBV7-9	TGTGCCAGCAGCTTGGGCGGTGCCCACACAGATACGCAGTATTTT	CASSLGGAHTDTQYF
NA	TRBD1	TRBJ1-4	TRBV7-9	TGTGCCAGCAGCGGCCGGGACAGGGAGAATGAAAAACTGTTTTTT	CASSGRDRENEKLFF
few	TRBD1	TRBJ2-5	TRBV7-8	TGTGCCAGCAGCACATGGACAGGGGTGGGGACCCAGTACTTC	CASSTWTGVGTQYF
NA	TRBD1	TRBJ2-2	TRBV4-3	TGCGCCAGCAGCCAAGATGTGGGACAGGGGGAGAAGGTTTCCGGGGAGCTGTTTTTT	CASSQDVGQGEKVSGELFF
few	NA	TRBJ1-1	TRBV4-1	TGCGCCAGCAGCCAAGGAGCTTGGGGAAGTGGCACTGAAGCTTTCTTT	CASSQGAWGSGTEAFF
NA	NA	TRBJ2-7	TRBV4-2	TGTGCCAGCAGCCAAGGCGGGGGCAGGTCCTACGAGCAGTACTTC	CASSQGGGRSYEQYF
few	TRBD1	TRBJ1-1	TRBV12-3/TRBV12-4	TGTGCCAGTAATCAGGGGGGCAACACTGAAGCTTTCTTT	CASNQGGNTEAFF
NA	NA	TRBJ1-2	TRBV20-1	TGCAGTGCTAGAGATAATGGAGGGGTGAGGGGCTACACCTTC	CSARDNGGVRGYTF
few	NA	TRBJ2-5	TRBV6-6	TGTGCCAGCAGTGACCAGACCCAGTACTTC	CASSDQTQYF
NA	TRBD2	TRBJ2-5	TRBV29-1	TGCAGCGTTGATTCCAGGAGGCTAGCGGGAGGGCCGGGAGAGACCCAGTACTTC	CSVDSRRLAGGPGETQYF
few	NA	TRBJ2-4	TRBV30	TGTGCCTGGAGTATCGTCGGGGCCGAGGGTCAGTACTTC	CAWSIVGAEGQYF
NA	NA	TRBJ2-2	TRBV7-3	TGTGCCAGCAGCCTAACCCCAAGGGTTGCTGAGTTCCCCGGGGAGCTGTTTTTT	CASSLTPRVAEFPGELFF
few	NA	TRBJ2-5	TRBV7-8	TGTGCCAGCAGCTTAGAGGCCGGGACAGAGACCCAGTACTTC	CASSLEAGTETQYF
few	NA	TRBJ2-1	TRBV4-2	TGTGCCAGCAGCCCCTCCGGAGCGGAGCCGTTCTTC	CASSPSGAEPFF
NA	NA	TRBJ2-7	TRBV25-1	TGTGCCAGCAGATCAGACGAGCAGTACTTC	CASRSDEQYF
NA	TRBD1	TRBJ2-1	TRBV2	TGTGCCAACCGGGACAGGGTACGTGGTGAGCAGTTCTTC	CANRDRVRGEQFF
NA	TRBD2	TRBJ2-3	TRBV7-6	TGTGCCAGCAGTCCCGGACTAGCGGGGGACACAGATACGCAGTATTTT	CASSPGLAGDTDTQYF
NA	TRBD2	TRBJ2-1	TRBV4-3	TGCGCCAGCAGCCCCACCGGGACTAGCAATGAGCAGTTCTTC	CASSPTGTSNEQFF
NA	NA	TRBJ2-7	TRBV2	TGTGCCAGCAGTGAGACAGGCTACTACGAGCAGTACTTC	CASSETGYYEQYF
many	TRBD2	TRBJ2-7	TRBV5-6	TGTGCCAGCAGCTGGGAGCGGGAGATGCATTCTGGCGAGCAGTACTTC	CASSWEREMHSGEQYF
NA	NA	TRBJ2-5	TRBV5-1	TGCGCCAGCAGCTTCAGGGTTAGAGAGACCCAGTACTTC	CASSFRVRETQYF
many	NA	TRBJ1-1	TRBV24-1	TGTGCCACCAGTGATCTCTATAGGGTTTTCTTT	CATSDLYRVFF
NA	NA	TRBJ2-2	TRBV11-2	TGTGCCAGCAGCTCACTCGCGCTACTACTAGCAACCGGGGAGCTGTTTTTT	CASSSLALLLATGELFF
NA	NA	TRBJ2-7	TRBV5-1	TGCGCCAGCAGCTTGGGGGTTGGTGGGACCTACGAGCAGTACTTC	CASSLGVGGTYEQYF
once	NA	TRBJ2-7	TRBV27	TGTGCCAGCAGCGTCAGCACAAGGGCCTACGAGCAGTACTTC	CASSVSTRAYEQYF
few	NA	TRBJ1-6	TRBV12-3/TRBV12-4	TGTGCCAGCATCGAGGGAGCAGGTTCACCCCTCCACTTT	CASIEGAGSPLHF
once	NA	TRBJ1-1	TRBV12-3/TRBV12-4	TGTGCCAGCATCCCTGGGGGGCTGAACACTGAAGCTTTCTTT	CASIPGGLNTEAFF
NA	NA	TRBJ2-4	TRBV2	TGTGCCAGCAGGGAAGGGCTAGCCAAAAACATTCAGTACTTC	CASREGLAKNIQYF
NA	TRBD1	TRBJ2-7	TRBV9	TGTGCCAGCAGCGTAACTGGACAGGGGGCCCCCTACGAGCAGTACTTC	CASSVTGQGAPYEQYF
NA	TRBD1	TRBJ2-7	TRBV7-2	TGTGCCAGCAGCCCGTCCGGACAGGGAGCCTACGAGCAGTACTTC	CASSPSGQGAYEQYF
NA	NA	TRBJ2-5	TRBV7-9	TGTGCCGGGGAGTCTACCCAAGAGACCCAGTACTTC	CAGESTQETQYF
few	TRBD1	TRBJ1-1	TRBV29-1	TGCAGCGTTGAAATCTCGGGACAGGGGAGGGTATTCACTGAAGCTTTCTTT	CSVEISGQGRVFTEAFF
NA	NA	TRBJ2-3	TRBV20-1	TGCAGTGCCCTGGACAGACGCACAGATACGCAGTATTTT	CSALDRRTDTQYF
few	NA	TRBJ2-1	TRBV3-1	TGTGCCAGCAGCCAAGTCTCTCGACTAGAGTACAATGAGCAGTTCTTC	CASSQVSRLEYNEQFF